The 13 T cell receptor beta chains below were found in one sample sequenced in a study of T cell clonality in common variable immunodeficiency. Here immunoSEQ multiplex PCR was the method, and the copy in TCRdb shows in-frame clones only, minus some. There are tens of thousands of clones in the sample, none observed a single time. Material for sequencing was peripheral blood mononuclear cells. The receptors come from a person aged 18-69 years in good health.

The sample holds many counts of this clone. The DNA ends 3 residues before the CDR3 does, and the rest of the CDR3 is filled in from the germline J gene. The J gene is TRBJ2-7, the V gene TRBV5-1; TRBD1 aligns across 7 bases. Germline CDR1 reads SGHRS; CDR2 reads YFSETQ. The length of the CDR3 is 14 residues. After removal of 5 bases from V and 6 bases from J, the junction contained 11 bases not matched to a gene. CDR3 DNA, as far as it was read: TGCGCCAGCAGGCCAGACAGGGTGTCTTCCGAG. Amino acids: CASRPDRVSSE. The CDR3 as a whole reads CASRPDRVSSEQYF.

This clone was seen at least ten times. The read terminates 3 residues before the CDR3 end, so the remaining end is supplied by the germline J gene. This rearrangement joins TRBV28 to TRBJ2-3, with 10 nucleotides matching TRBD2. The trim removed 5 bases at V and 1 base at J, leaving 3 bases unmatched. CDR1 is MDHEN, CDR2 SYDVKM, per germline. CDR3 length equals 15 residues. CDR3 loop: CASSEAGGRTDTQYF. The CDR3 DNA, read in part, is TGTGCCAGCAGTGAAGCGGGGGGGCGCACAGATACG.

This clone was recorded many times. The CDR3 end lies 3 residues beyond the end of the read and is filled in from the germline J gene. The chain employs TRBV28 and TRBJ2-1; maybe TRBD1 (6 bases). The CDR3 covers 13 residues. V lost 6 bases and J 4 bases, leaving 10 bases between the germline ends. Germline lookup yields CDR1 MDHEN and CDR2 SYDVKM. The CDR3 DNA, read in part, is TGTGCCAGCAGACCGGACAGATACAATGAG. Its translation: CASRPDRYNE. The full CDR3 is CASRPDRYNEQFF. The variable domain in full, completed from reference TRBV28 and TRBJ2-1, reads DVKVTQSSRYLVKRTGEKVFLECVQDMDHENMFWYRQDPGLGLRLIYFSYDVKMKEKGDIPEGYSVSREKKERFSLILESASTNQTSMYLCASRPDRYNEQFFGPGTRLTVL.

This clone appeared many times. The CDR3 is cut off 3 residues early in the read; its end comes from the germline J gene. This chain links TRBV10-3 with TRBJ1-5; the D gene is possibly TRBD1 (6 bases). V was clipped by 2 bases and J by 5 bases, with 13 bases between them. Germline CDR1 is ENHRY and CDR2 is SYGVKD. This CDR3 region has 15 residues. The part of the CDR3 DNA that was read is TGTGCCATCAGTGAGGGGGACATACTGGATCAGCCC. It encodes CAISEGDILDQP. In full, the CDR3 is CAISEGDILDQPQHF.

This clone was recorded many times. The CDR3 end falls 3 residues outside the read, so it is completed with the germline J gene. V is TRBV30 and J is TRBJ1-6; D may be TRBD1 (6 bases). This CDR3 is 15 amino acids long. Germline V gene lookup returns CDR1 GTSNPN and CDR2 SVGIG (reference sequence). V lost 8 bases and J lost 4, with 18 bases in between. CDR3 residues: CARTRDKAYNSPLHF. The sequenced CDR3 bases are TGTGCCAGAACCCGGGACAAAGCGTATAATTCACCC.

This clone was detected only a few times. Coverage ceases 3 residues before the CDR3 finishes, and the germline J gene fills in the end. V is TRBV2 and J is TRBJ1-4, with D unresolved. This CDR3 is 14 amino acids long. Germline values: CDR1 SNHLY, CDR2 FYNNEI. V was shortened by 3 bases and J by 3 bases, with 8 bases between the two germline ends. The CDR3 bases that were read are TGTGCCAGCAGTGATCGATCGGCTAATGAAAAA. The encoded protein is CASSDRSANEK. The whole CDR3 protein reads CASSDRSANEKLFF.

This clone has at least ten counts. Sequencing ends 3 residues short of the CDR3 end; the germline J gene provides the rest. The chain combines TRBV28 with TRBJ2-7; D is uncertain. The CDR3 contains 14 residues. Germline assignment: CDR1 MDHEN and CDR2 SYDVKM. Trimming took 3 bases from V and 5 from J, leaving 14 bases between them. CDR3 sequence: CASSFPVRHDEQYF. The DNA read from the CDR3 is TGTGCCAGCAGTTTTCCGGTTCGTCACGACGAG.

This clone has at least ten counts. CDR3 in amino acids: CASSRGTNQPQHF. CDR3 DNA, as far as it was read: TGTGCCAGCAGCAGGGGTACCAATCAGCCC. This sequence joins TRBV7-9 and TRBJ1-5; TRBD1 is a possible D gene (5 bases). The read terminates 3 residues before the CDR3 end, so the remaining end is supplied by the germline J gene. The CDR3 is 13 residues long. Germline loops: CDR1 SEHNR, CDR2 FQNEAQ (reference sequence). Trimming stripped 5 bases from V and 3 bases from J, with 8 bases between.

The sample holds many counts of this clone. With the read ending 3 residues before the CDR3 end, the germline J gene is used to fill in that end. This chain uses TRBV7-9 with TRBJ2-7; tentatively, D is TRBD1 (6 bases). CDR1 SEHNR and CDR2 FQNEAQ come from the germline V gene (reference sequence). The V end was cut by 4 bases, the J end by 4 bases, with 8 bases between. The CDR3 sequence is 12 residues long. The DNA read from the CDR3 is TGTGCCAGCAGCTGGGACACATACGAG. It specifies CASSWDTYE. In full, the CDR3 is CASSWDTYEQYF.

This clone was seen at least ten times. The CDR3 goes on 3 residues after the read ends, and that part is filled in from the germline J gene. The V gene is TRBV5-1, the J gene TRBJ1-6; TRBD1 agrees at 9 bases. Germline V lookup: CDR1 SGHRS, CDR2 YFSETQ. The CDR3 consists of 15 residues. After removal of 0 bases from V and 7 bases from J, the junction contained 2 bases not matched to a gene. CDR3 bases read: TGCGCCAGCAGCTTGGACGGACAGGGGAATTCACCC. This encodes CASSLDGQGNSP. The whole CDR3 protein is CASSLDGQGNSPLHF.

This clone has a count of ten or more. The CDR3 DNA, read in part, is TGTGCCAGCAACACACCGGGACTCGAAGGGTACGAG. Translated: CASNTPGLEGYE. The CDR3 in full is CASNTPGLEGYEQYF. The chain employs TRBV5-6 and TRBJ2-7, with D perhaps matching TRBD2 (6 bases). The read ends 3 residues shy of where the CDR3 ends; the end is completed using the germline J gene. Per germline, CDR1 SGHDT and CDR2 YYEEEE. The CDR3 has 15 amino acids. V was shortened by 6 bases and J by 4 bases, with 20 bases between the two germline ends.

At least ten counts were recorded for this clone. The read ends 3 residues early relative to the CDR3; the germline J gene fills the gap. The chain is built from TRBV6-4 and TRBJ2-2; 8 bases are a match to TRBD1. CDR1 is MRHNA and CDR2 is SNTAGT in the germline V gene. The CDR3 spans 14 residues. V dropped 8 bases and J dropped 3; count of bases not matched to a gene: 5. This CDR3 reads CASRQGSDTGELFF. The covered CDR3 bases are TGTGCCAGCCGACAGGGGTCGGACACCGGGGAG.

This clone was seen repeatedly, ten times or more. The CDR3 loop is CASSYPSGITYEQYF. The DNA read from the CDR3 is TGTGCCAGCAGTTACCCTAGCGGGATTACCTACGAG. The chain has TRBV6-2 or TRBV6-3 and TRBJ2-7; 9 nucleotides align to TRBD2. Coverage ceases 3 residues before the CDR3 finishes, and the germline J gene fills in the end. CDR1 and CDR2 from the germline V gene are MNHEY and SVGEGT. J lost 2 bases, V lost 2 bases, and 4 bases had no gene match. The CDR3 is 15 residues long.